The T cell receptor (beta chain) under discussion was sequenced for a study of Graves' ophthalmopathy and Graves' hyperthyroidism (dated by TCRdb to the late 2010s). In the study overall: Peripheral blood was collected at initial diagnosis, prior to any treatment. The study used signatures of the TCR beta repertoire to tell Graves' ophthalmopathy apart from Graves' hyperthyroidism and to predict which patients would progress to ophthalmopathy. In total, 135 blood samples were TCR-sequenced: fewer than 50 ophthalmopathy, 75 hyperthyroidism and some 17 hyperthyroidism-to-ophthalmopathy patients. To explore V-J signatures that separate ophthalmopathy from hyperthyroidism, a discovery set of approximately 100 patients was enrolled, consisting of fewer than 45 with ophthalmopathy and 55 to 65 with stable hyperthyroidism. An independent validation cohort comprised roughly 20 hyperthyroidism patients and over 15 patients who later progressed from hyperthyroidism to ophthalmopathy. In a handful of hyperthyroidism patients, the T-cell repertoire of thyroid tissue was compared with the T-cell repertoire of blood. After sampling, hyperthyroidism patients received methimazole starting at 30 mg daily, and ophthalmopathy patients received high-dose intravenous methylprednisolone. For training and testing, the 110 or so patients in the discovery cohort were randomly divided in a 7:3 ratio. Results and caveats for the whole study, not just this receptor: In validation, the model predicted ophthalmopathy progression with more than 70% sensitivity and roughly 72% specificity; some 13 predicted patients were CT-confirmed with GO in a median of roughly 6.8 months. Most expanded thyroid clonotypes with frequency above 0.001 were also detected in blood, suggesting blood repertoires may reflect the thyroid immune response. Sample size was not statistically predetermined, and group allocation was not concealed from the investigators. In cross-validation, the 13-signature model distinguished ophthalmopathy from stable hyperthyroidism with approximately 90% sensitivity and roughly 81% specificity, while in the test set the corresponding values were about 80% and 75%.

Patients with ophthalmopathy had moderately to severely active disease, with a Clinical Activity Score of 3 or more, a NOSPECS grade of 4 or more, and a disease duration of less than 3 months. Anyone with other autoimmune diseases, uncontrolled infections, pregnancy or lactation was excluded from the study. Clinical symptoms, serum thyroxine, TRAb, thyroid ultrasound and orbital computed tomography formed the basis of the diagnosis. Using Ficoll-Paque density gradient centrifugation, PBMCs were isolated from less than 11 ml of fresh peripheral blood. Total RNA was extracted with Trizol reagent and quality-checked on an Agilent 2100 Bioanalyzer. TCR beta CDR3 regions were amplified from RNA transcripts for repertoire sequencing. The first round of RT-PCR was done with HTBI primers and the Qiagen OneStep RT-PCR kit, and was followed by a second round of multiplex PCR, then size selection and purification. Libraries were sequenced paired-end with 100 bp reads on an Illumina HiSeq2000. Per the original workflow: SOAPnuke was used to process the reads, removing any read that contained adapters or uncalled bases, had a mean Phred below 15, or lacked an exact match to the constant primer or identifier. COPE v1.2.5 was used to merge the high-quality paired reads. Unique nucleotide sequences were defined as clonotypes and aligned to IMGT TRB V, D and J references using MiTCR v1.1. Only V-J combinations with frequency above 0.0001 were analysed, covering 99% to 99.2% of repertoires. For each V-J combination, a TCR clonal expansion and chaos score was defined as F50 clonal expansion divided by the chaos observed in the TCRdist matrix. Features were reduced by Welch's t-statistics and random forest to around 14 V-J combinations, which fed a naive Bayes classifier. The Morisita-Horn index was used to measure how similar the thyroid and blood repertoires were. TCRdb trimmed the raw reads at Q25, called clones with MiXCR and kept productive beta chains. Identical CDR3 proteins give one entry, which carries the most common genes and DNA. The V and J calls, along with clone size, are taken from TCRdb and not from the paper's own processing. This sample has about 400,000 distinct CDR3 sequences in its table, and approximately 16% of those were observed once. The ten top clones hold about 1.4% of the sample.

On this clonotype: Its antigen has not been determined. Base qualities are not at hand, and no much larger clone is one base apart.

V is pruned by 4 bases and J by 1 base, leaving 3 bases of the junction without a gene match. CDR3 length: 14 amino acids, cysteine to phenylalanine. The CDR3 DNA has 42 bases and is translated from base 1. CDR1 and CDR2, per the germline V gene, are SGHRS and YFSETQ. The sequence links TRBV5-1 to TRBJ1-1; 8 central bases correspond to TRBD1. Sample: peripheral blood. The receptor comes from a woman between 18 and 29 years old with Graves' ophthalmopathy. Donor details come from another sample of the same person, matched by shared clones. Here the CDR3 is given as CASSRGQANTEAFF. The DNA reads TGCGCCAGCAGCCGGGGACAGGCGAACACTGAAGCTTTCTTT.